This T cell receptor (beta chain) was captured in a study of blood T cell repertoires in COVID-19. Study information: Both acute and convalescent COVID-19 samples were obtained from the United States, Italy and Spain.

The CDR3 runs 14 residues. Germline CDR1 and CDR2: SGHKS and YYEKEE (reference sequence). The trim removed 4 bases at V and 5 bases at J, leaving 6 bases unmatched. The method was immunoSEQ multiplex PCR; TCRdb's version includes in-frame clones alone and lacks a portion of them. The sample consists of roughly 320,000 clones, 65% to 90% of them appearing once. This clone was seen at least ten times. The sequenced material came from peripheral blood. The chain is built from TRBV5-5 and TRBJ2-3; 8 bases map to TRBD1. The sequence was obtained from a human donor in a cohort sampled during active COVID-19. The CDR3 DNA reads TGTGCCAGCAGCGAGGGACAGGTGGGAGATACGCAGTATTTT. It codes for CASSEGQVGDTQYF.